This T cell receptor (beta chain) emerged from a study of identical twins. This clonotype was seen more than once but under ten times. TCRdb redid the calling of the 5' RACE reads with MiXCR, one entry per CDR3 protein. The table records some 730,000 distinct CDR3 sequences, over 15% of them present only once. V lost 1 base, J lost 10 bases, and 16 bases lay in between. This CDR3 region has 14 residues. Germline assignment: CDR1 SGHVS and CDR2 FNYEAQ. These data also formed part of another study, on T cells expressing NK-cell markers.

J is TRBJ1-2 and V is TRBV7-6; a weak D match, TRBD1 (6 bases). The source is a woman in her late teens or twenties in good health. The source material was PBMCs. CDR3 DNA sequence: TGTGCCAGCAGCTTAGAGGGGAGGACAGACCCCTACACCTTC. Residues: CASSLEGRTDPYTF.